This record concerns one T cell receptor (beta chain) sequence. Its target is not known. These data belong to a study of CD8+ T cells in alopecia areata. CDR3 size: 12 residues. Trimming shortened V by 4 bases and J by 1 base, and 8 bases separated the two germline ends. Germline CDR1 is GTSNPN and CDR2 is SVGIG (reference sequence). TCR sequencing used cDNA made by reverse transcription of extracted RNA. Method: immunoSEQ multiplex PCR; TCRdb's copy keeps in-frame clones and lacks some. There are over 150,000 clones in the sample; about 55% occur only once, and approximately 11% lies in the top ten. Indicated treatment: oral pan-JAK inhibitor, 5-10 mg twice daily. Study results and limitations: Elevated clonality characterized lesional scalp relative to normal scalp, particularly in alopecia totalis/universalis. Mice gave a clearer picture of TCR sharing than patients did, possibly for HLA-related reasons. Many expanded lesional clones stayed in scalp and blood while on tofacitinib. Since there was just one nonresponder, nobody can yet say how baseline CD8+ expansion ties to response.

The sequence was collected from a human donor with alopecia areata. The rearrangement joins TRBV30 to TRBJ2-7, with D uncertain. Specimen: CD8+ T cells sorted from blood, collected at week 24, from a patient treated with tofacitinib. The CDR3 protein is CAWTADSYEQYF. The CDR3 nucleotides are TGTGCCTGGACCGCTGATTCCTACGAGCAGTACTTC.